Listed below are T cell receptor beta chains from one sample, sequenced in a study of cytomegalovirus exposure and HLA in healthy donors. Here immunoSEQ multiplex PCR was the method, and the copy in TCRdb shows in-frame clones only, minus some. The sample has about 150,000 clones, roughly 82% seen once. Sequencing used PBMCs. These receptor sequences come from a woman aged 50 to 65 in good health and CMV-seropositive. Both conserved end residues are part of each CDR3. Each record gives: clone size, D gene, V gene, J gene, CDR3 protein, CDR3 DNA. A D gene is named only where the DNA matches it firmly. Clone size, where shown, is once, few, many, or a class for clones that have expanded.

size: NA; D: NA; V: TRBV5-4; J: TRBJ2-6; CDR3: CASSLGGVGANVLTF; DNA: TGTGCCAGCAGCTTGGGCGGGGTGGGGGCCAACGTCCTGACTTTC
size: NA; D: NA; V: TRBV13; J: TRBJ2-6; CDR3: CASSLGLSGANVLTF; DNA: TGTGCCAGCAGCTTAGGTCTCTCTGGGGCCAACGTCCTGACTTTC
size: NA; D: NA; V: TRBV5-8; J: TRBJ1-2; CDR3: CASSLAKGINYGYTF; DNA: TGTGCCAGCAGCTTGGCCAAGGGGATAAACTATGGCTACACCTTC
size: NA; D: NA; V: TRBV13; J: TRBJ2-1; CDR3: CASSQAGFSYNEQFF; DNA: TGTGCCAGCAGCCAGGCGGGATTCTCCTACAATGAGCAGTTCTTC
size: NA; D: NA; V: TRBV15; J: TRBJ2-1; CDR3: CATSRDPTVRSSNEQFF; DNA: TGTGCCACCAGCAGAGACCCGACTGTCAGATCATCTAATGAGCAGTTCTTC
size: NA; D: NA; V: TRBV7-6; J: TRBJ1-2; CDR3: CAARGQNGYTF; DNA: TGTGCCGCACGAGGGCAGAATGGCTACACCTTC
size: NA; D: NA; V: TRBV11-1; J: TRBJ2-2; CDR3: CASSLARGGELFF; DNA: TGTGCCAGCAGCTTAGCGCGCGGGGGGGAGCTGTTTTTT
size: NA; D: TRBD2; V: TRBV13; J: TRBJ2-5; CDR3: CASSSGRGGKTQYF; DNA: TGTGCCAGCAGCTCCGGGAGGGGAGGAAAGACCCAGTACTTC
size: NA; D: NA; V: TRBV6-5; J: TRBJ1-2; CDR3: CASTMVLNYGYTF; DNA: TGTGCCAGCACCATGGTCCTAAACTATGGCTACACCTTC
size: NA; D: NA; V: TRBV6-5; J: TRBJ1-6; CDR3: CASKDTFNSPLHF; DNA: TGTGCCAGCAAGGACACCTTTAATTCACCCCTCCACTTT
size: many; D: NA; V: TRBV4-3; J: TRBJ2-3; CDR3: CASSLGTGEADTQYF; DNA: TGCGCCAGCAGCCTAGGGACTGGAGAGGCCGACACGCAGTATTTT
size: once; D: NA; V: TRBV6-6; J: TRBJ2-3; CDR3: CASGETRADTQYF; DNA: TGTGCCAGCGGTGAGACTAGGGCAGATACGCAGTATTTT
size: once; D: NA; V: TRBV6-5; J: TRBJ1-6; CDR3: CASSPPGYNSPLHF; DNA: TGTGCCAGCAGCCCCCCCGGCTATAATTCACCCCTCCACTTT
size: NA; D: NA; V: TRBV6-1; J: TRBJ1-4; CDR3: CAGGRVVEKLFF; DNA: TGTGCCGGGGGCAGGGTAGTTGAAAAACTGTTTTTT
size: once; D: NA; V: TRBV30; J: TRBJ1-4; CDR3: CAWSVSGQRELFF; DNA: TGTGCCTGGAGTGTAAGCGGGCAGAGAGAACTGTTTTTT
size: NA; D: NA; V: TRBV10-3; J: TRBJ1-4; CDR3: CAIKAGTNEKLFF; DNA: TGTGCCATCAAAGCAGGGACAAATGAAAAACTGTTTTTT
size: NA; D: TRBD1; V: TRBV14; J: TRBJ2-7; CDR3: CASSVGTGNYEQYF; DNA: TGTGCCAGCAGTGTGGGGACAGGGAACTACGAGCAGTACTTC
size: NA; D: TRBD1; V: TRBV27; J: TRBJ1-4; CDR3: CASSPVRGSNEKLFF; DNA: TGTGCCAGCAGTCCAGTCAGGGGGTCTAATGAAAAACTGTTTTTT
size: NA; D: TRBD1; V: TRBV19; J: TRBJ2-6; CDR3: CASSNLRGRGANVLTF; DNA: TGTGCCAGTAGTAATTTAAGGGGGCGAGGGGCCAACGTCCTGACTTTC
size: few; D: NA; V: TRBV14; J: TRBJ1-2; CDR3: CASSQGRGQTYGYTF; DNA: TGTGCCAGCAGCCAAGGGAGGGGCCAGACCTATGGCTACACCTTC
size: NA; D: TRBD1; V: TRBV6-6; J: TRBJ1-2; CDR3: CASSPGGGYGYTF; DNA: TGTGCCAGCAGTCCAGGGGGCGGCTATGGCTACACCTTC
size: NA; D: NA; V: TRBV4-1; J: TRBJ1-2; CDR3: CASSPPGEHGYTF; DNA: TGCGCCAGCAGCCCCCCAGGGGAGCATGGCTACACCTTC
size: few; D: NA; V: TRBV7-9; J: TRBJ2-3; CDR3: CASSSQVLDTQYF; DNA: TGTGCCAGCAGCTCACAGGTTCTGGATACGCAGTATTTT
size: few; D: TRBD1; V: TRBV7-2; J: TRBJ1-2; CDR3: CASSPARTGTNYGYTF; DNA: TGTGCCAGCAGCCCCGCTCGGACAGGAACTAACTATGGCTACACCTTC
size: few; D: NA; V: TRBV6-4; J: TRBJ1-6; CDR3: CASSYSAGRSYNSPLHF; DNA: TGTGCCAGCAGTTACTCGGCGGGGCGCTCCTATAATTCACCCCTCCACTTT
size: NA; D: NA; V: TRBV7-6; J: TRBJ1-2; CDR3: CASSPSGYTGYTF; DNA: TGTGCCAGCAGCCCTAGTGGGTATACGGGCTACACCTTC
size: NA; D: TRBD2; V: TRBV19; J: TRBJ2-1; CDR3: CASRTGTNLNNEQFF; DNA: TGTGCCAGTAGAACCGGGACTAATCTGAACAATGAGCAGTTCTTC
size: NA; D: NA; V: TRBV5-1; J: TRBJ1-1; CDR3: CASSLGNPGLLNTEAFF; DNA: TGCGCCAGCAGCTTGGGAAACCCAGGGCTCCTGAACACTGAAGCTTTCTTT
size: NA; D: NA; V: TRBV6-5; J: TRBJ2-1; CDR3: CASSYGGASYNEQFF; DNA: TGTGCCAGCAGTTACGGGGGGGCGTCCTACAATGAGCAGTTCTTC
size: NA; D: TRBD2; V: TRBV7-8; J: TRBJ2-7; CDR3: CASSPRSTSGSAYEQYF; DNA: TGTGCCAGCAGCCCCCGATCTACTAGCGGGTCTGCCTACGAGCAGTACTTC